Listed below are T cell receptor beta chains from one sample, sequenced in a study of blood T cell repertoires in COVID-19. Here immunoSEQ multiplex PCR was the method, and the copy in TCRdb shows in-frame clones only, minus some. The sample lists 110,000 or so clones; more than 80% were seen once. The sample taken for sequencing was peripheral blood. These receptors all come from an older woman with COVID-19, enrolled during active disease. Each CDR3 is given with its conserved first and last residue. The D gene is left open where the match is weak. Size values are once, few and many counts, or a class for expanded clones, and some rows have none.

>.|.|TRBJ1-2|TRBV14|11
CASSQGLGYTF
TGTGCCAGCAGCCAAGGGCTGGGCTACACCTTC
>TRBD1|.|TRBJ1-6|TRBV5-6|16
CASSLLRGTADSTLHF
TGTGCCAGCAGTCTTCTTAGAGGGACAGCAGATTCGACCCTCCACTTT
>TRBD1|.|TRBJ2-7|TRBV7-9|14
CASSTTGGDYEQYF
TGTGCCAGCAGCACGACAGGGGGGGATTACGAGCAGTACTTC
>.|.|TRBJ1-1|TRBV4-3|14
CASSQDWRNTEAFF
TGCGCCAGCAGCCAAGATTGGAGGAACACTGAAGCTTTCTTT
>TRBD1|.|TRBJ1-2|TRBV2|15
CASSGPGTGDGGYTF
TGTGCCAGCAGCGGTCCCGGGACAGGGGACGGTGGCTACACCTTC
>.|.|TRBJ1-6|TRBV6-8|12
CAYIRGCSPLHF
TGTGCCTATATCAGGGGTTGCTCACCCCTCCACTTT
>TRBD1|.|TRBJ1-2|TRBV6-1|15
CASSETGGAYDGYTF
TGTGCCAGCAGTGAGACAGGGGGCGCGTACGATGGCTACACCTTC
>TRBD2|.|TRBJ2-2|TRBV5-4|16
CASSLAAGGDTGELFF
TGTGCCAGCAGCTTGGCCGCGGGGGGAGACACCGGGGAGCTGTTTTTT
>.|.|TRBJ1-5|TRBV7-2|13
CASSFYSNQPQHF
TGTGCCAGCAGTTTTTATAGCAATCAGCCCCAGCATTTT
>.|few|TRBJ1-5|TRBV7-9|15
CASSLGTLGNQPQHF
TGTGCCAGCAGCTTAGGGACTCTGGGCAATCAGCCCCAGCATTTT
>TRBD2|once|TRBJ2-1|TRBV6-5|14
CASLRGGAGNEQFF
TGTGCCAGCCTGCGGGGGGGCGCCGGCAATGAGCAGTTCTTC
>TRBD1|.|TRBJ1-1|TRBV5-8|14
CASSSGQGWTEAFF
TGTGCCAGCAGCTCTGGACAGGGGTGGACTGAAGCTTTCTTT
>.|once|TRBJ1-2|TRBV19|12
CASSESMGGYTF
TGTGCCAGTAGCGAATCGATGGGCGGCTACACCTTC
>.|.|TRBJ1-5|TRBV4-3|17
CASSQPPRGADNQPQHF
TGCGCCAGCAGCCAACCACCCCGTGGAGCAGATAATCAGCCCCAGCATTTT
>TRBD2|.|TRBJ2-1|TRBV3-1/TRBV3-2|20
CASSQRMERGVVGVYNEQFF
TGTGCCAGCAGCCAAAGAATGGAGCGGGGGGTAGTTGGGGTCTACAATGAGCAGTTCTTC
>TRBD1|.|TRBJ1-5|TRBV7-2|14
CASSWTGRNQPQHF
TGTGCCAGCAGCTGGACAGGGCGCAATCAGCCCCAGCATTTT
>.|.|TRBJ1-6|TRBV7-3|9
CASSPLLHF
TGTGCCAGCAGCCCCCTCCTCCACTTT
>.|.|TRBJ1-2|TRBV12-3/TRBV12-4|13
CASSSTENYGYTF
TGTGCCAGCAGCTCTACAGAGAACTATGGCTACACCTTC
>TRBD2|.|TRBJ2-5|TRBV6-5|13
CASKSGGKETQYF
TGTGCCAGCAAAAGCGGGGGCAAAGAGACCCAGTACTTC
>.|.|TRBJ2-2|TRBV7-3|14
CASSSQGDTGELFF
TGTGCCAGCAGTTCACAGGGAGACACCGGGGAGCTGTTTTTT
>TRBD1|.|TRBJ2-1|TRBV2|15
CATLGTGMGSNEQFF
TGTGCCACCCTCGGGACAGGGATGGGGTCCAATGAGCAGTTCTTC
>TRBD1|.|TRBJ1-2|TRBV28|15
CASSLTGGIDYGYTF
TGTGCCAGCAGTTTGACAGGGGGCATCGACTATGGCTACACCTTC
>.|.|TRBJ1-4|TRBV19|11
CATATGEKLFF
TGTGCCACCGCAACAGGTGAAAAACTGTTTTTT
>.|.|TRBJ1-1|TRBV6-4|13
CASSTDSNTEAFF
TGTGCCAGCAGTACAGATTCGAACACTGAAGCTTTCTTT
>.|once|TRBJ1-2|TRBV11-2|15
CASSLPGGAGYGYTF
TGTGCCAGCAGCTTACCGGGGGGGGCTGGCTATGGCTACACCTTC
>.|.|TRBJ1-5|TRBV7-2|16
CASSLSVTVFNQPQHF
TGTGCCAGCAGCTTATCTGTGACAGTCTTCAATCAGCCCCAGCATTTT
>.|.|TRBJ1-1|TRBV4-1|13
CASSQPQNTEAFF
TGCGCCAGCAGCCAACCACAGAACACTGAAGCTTTCTTT
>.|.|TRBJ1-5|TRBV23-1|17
CASSHGRQLYSNQPQHF
TGCGCCAGCAGTCACGGCCGACAGCTTTATAGCAATCAGCCCCAGCATTTT
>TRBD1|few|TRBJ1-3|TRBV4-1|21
CASSIRAPGQKLISSGNTIYF
TGCGCCAGCAGCATCAGGGCTCCGGGACAGAAACTCATAAGCTCTGGAAACACCATATATTTT
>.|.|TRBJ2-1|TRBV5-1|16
CASSSAVDLRDNEQFF
TGCGCCAGCAGTTCCGCGGTCGACCTACGGGACAATGAGCAGTTCTTC
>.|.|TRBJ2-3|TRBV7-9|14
CASSRTGFTDTQYF
TGTGCCAGCAGTCGAACAGGGTTCACAGATACGCAGTATTTT
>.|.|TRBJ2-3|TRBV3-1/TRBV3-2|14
CASSRSPVADTQYF
TGTGCCAGCAGCCGCAGTCCAGTCGCAGATACGCAGTATTTT
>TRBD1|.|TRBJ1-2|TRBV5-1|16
CASSLHSRGQGNGYTF
TGCGCCAGCAGCCTGCATTCTAGGGGGCAGGGAAATGGCTACACCTTC
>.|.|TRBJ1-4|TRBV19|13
CASSPRRFEKLFF
TGTGCCAGTAGTCCCCGCCGGTTTGAAAAACTGTTTTTT
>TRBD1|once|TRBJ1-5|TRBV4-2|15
CASSSRDRGDQPQHF
TGTGCCAGCAGCAGCCGGGACAGGGGGGATCAGCCCCAGCATTTT